The T cell receptor beta chain described here comes from a study of control samples from healthy donors and cancer patients. V lost 7 bases and J lost 7, with 11 bases in between. The CDR3 is 11 amino acids. CDR1 and CDR2 from the germline V gene are MNHNY and SVGAGI (reference sequence). Measured with immunoSEQ multiplex PCR; TCRdb has only the in-frame clones, and not every one. The sample lists 25,000 to 35,000 clones; less than 95% were seen once. The TCR was taken from a man aged 55 to 69 in good health. Material for sequencing was blood. V is TRBV6-6 and J is TRBJ2-7; D could derive from TRBD1 or TRBD2 (6 bases each). CDR3 in amino acids: CASTLGGEQYF. The CDR3, as DNA: TGTGCCAGCACCCTAGGGGGGGAGCAGTACTTC.